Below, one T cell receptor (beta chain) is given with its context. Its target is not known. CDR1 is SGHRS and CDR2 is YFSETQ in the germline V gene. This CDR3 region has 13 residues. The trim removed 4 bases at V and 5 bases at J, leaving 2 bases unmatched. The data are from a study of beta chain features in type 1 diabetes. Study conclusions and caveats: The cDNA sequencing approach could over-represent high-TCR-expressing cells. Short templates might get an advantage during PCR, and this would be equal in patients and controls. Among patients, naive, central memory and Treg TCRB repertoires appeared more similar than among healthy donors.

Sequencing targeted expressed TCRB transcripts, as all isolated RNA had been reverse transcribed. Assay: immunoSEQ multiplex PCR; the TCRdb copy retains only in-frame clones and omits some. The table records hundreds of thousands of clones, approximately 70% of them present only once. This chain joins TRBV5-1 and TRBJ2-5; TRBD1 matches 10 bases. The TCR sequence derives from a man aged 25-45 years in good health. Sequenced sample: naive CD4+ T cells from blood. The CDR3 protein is CASSGTGVETQYF. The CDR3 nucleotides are TGCGCCAGCAGCGGGACAGGGGTGGAGACCCAGTACTTC.